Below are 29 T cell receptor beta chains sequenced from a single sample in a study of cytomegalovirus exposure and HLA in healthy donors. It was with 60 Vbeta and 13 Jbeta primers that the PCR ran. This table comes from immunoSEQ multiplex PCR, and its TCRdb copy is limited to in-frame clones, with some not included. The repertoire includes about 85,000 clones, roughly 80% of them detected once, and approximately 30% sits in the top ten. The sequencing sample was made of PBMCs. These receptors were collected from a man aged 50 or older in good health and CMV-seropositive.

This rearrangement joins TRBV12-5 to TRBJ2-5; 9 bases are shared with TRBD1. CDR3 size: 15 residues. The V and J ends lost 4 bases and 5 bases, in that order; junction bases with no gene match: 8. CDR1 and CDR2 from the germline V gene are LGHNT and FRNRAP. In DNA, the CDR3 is TGTGCTAGTGGTTCGACAACAGGGGGCTGGGAGACCCAGTACTTC. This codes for CASGSTTGGWETQYF.

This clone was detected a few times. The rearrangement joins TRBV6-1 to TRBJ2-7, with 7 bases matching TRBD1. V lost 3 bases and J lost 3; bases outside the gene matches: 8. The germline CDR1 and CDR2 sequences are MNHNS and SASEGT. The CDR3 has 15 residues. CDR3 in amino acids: CASSEGQTDIYEQYF. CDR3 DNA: TGTGCCAGCAGTGAGGGACAGACGGACATCTACGAGCAGTACTTC.

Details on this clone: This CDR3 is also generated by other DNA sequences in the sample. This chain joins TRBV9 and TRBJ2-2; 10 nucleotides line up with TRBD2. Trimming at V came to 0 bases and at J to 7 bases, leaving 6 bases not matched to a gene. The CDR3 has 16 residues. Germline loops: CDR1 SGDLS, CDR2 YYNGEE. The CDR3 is CASSVGAGGPIGELFF. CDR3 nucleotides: TGTGCCAGCAGCGTAGGAGCGGGAGGGCCCATCGGGGAGCTGTTTTTT.

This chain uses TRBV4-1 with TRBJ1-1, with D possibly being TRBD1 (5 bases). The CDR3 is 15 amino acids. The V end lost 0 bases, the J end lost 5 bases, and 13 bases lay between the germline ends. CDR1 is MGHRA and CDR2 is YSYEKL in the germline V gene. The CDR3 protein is CASSQEPGRGTEAFF. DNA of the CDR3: TGCGCCAGCAGCCAAGAGCCGGGGAGGGGAACTGAAGCTTTCTTT.

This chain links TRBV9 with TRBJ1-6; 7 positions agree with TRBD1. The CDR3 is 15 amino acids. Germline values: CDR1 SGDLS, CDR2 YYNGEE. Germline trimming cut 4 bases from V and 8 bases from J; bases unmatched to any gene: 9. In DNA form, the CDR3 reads TGTGCCAGCAGCCTAAGACAGGGAAACGATTCACCCCTCCACTTT. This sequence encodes CASSLRQGNDSPLHF. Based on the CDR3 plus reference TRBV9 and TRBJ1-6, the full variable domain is DSGVTQTPKHLITATGQRVTLRCSPRSGDLSVYWYQQSLDQGLQFLIQYYNGEERAKGNILERFSAQQFPDLHSELNLSSLELGDSALYFCASSLRQGNDSPLHFGNGTRLTVT.

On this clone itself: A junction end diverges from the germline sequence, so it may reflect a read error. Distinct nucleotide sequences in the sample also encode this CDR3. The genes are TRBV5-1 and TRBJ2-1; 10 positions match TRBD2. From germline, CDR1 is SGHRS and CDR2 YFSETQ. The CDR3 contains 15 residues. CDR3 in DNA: TGCGCCAGCAGCGCACTAGCGGGAATTGGGAATGAACAGTTCTTC. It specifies CASSALAGIGNEQFF.

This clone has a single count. The CDR3 nucleotides read TGTGCCAGCAGCCGAGGACAGGGGCGGGGGACCGGGGAGCTGTTTTTT. Translation: CASSRGQGRGTGELFF. The chain employs TRBV5-4 and TRBJ2-2; 9 nucleotides match TRBD1. The length of the CDR3 is 16 residues. Losses at the gene ends were 4 bases for V and 5 bases for J; bases not matched to a gene: 9. CDR1 and CDR2 (germline): SGHNT, YYREEE (reference sequence).

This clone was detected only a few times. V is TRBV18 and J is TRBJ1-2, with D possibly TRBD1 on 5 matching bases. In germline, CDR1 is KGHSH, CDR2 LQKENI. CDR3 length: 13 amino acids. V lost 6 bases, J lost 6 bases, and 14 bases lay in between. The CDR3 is CASSQGQFNGYTF. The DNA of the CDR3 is TGTGCCAGCTCGCAGGGCCAGTTCAATGGCTACACCTTC.

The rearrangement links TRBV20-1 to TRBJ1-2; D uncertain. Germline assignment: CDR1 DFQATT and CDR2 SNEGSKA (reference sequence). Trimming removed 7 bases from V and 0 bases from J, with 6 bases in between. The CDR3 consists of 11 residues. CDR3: CSGQANYGYTF. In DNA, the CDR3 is TGCAGTGGACAAGCTAACTATGGCTACACCTTC.

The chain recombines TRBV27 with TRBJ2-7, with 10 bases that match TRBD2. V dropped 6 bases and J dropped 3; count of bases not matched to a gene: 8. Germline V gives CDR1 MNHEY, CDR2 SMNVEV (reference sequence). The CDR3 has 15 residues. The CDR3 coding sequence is TGTGCCAGCAGGATTCTAGCGGGGGCGAACTACGAGCAGTACTTC. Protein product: CASRILAGANYEQYF.

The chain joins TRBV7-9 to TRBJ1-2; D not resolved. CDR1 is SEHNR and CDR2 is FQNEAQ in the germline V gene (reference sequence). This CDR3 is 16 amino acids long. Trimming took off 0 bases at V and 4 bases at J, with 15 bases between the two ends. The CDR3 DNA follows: TGTGCCAGCAGCTTAGCGGACTCAGACGCCGCCTATGGCTACACCTTC. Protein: CASSLADSDAAYGYTF.

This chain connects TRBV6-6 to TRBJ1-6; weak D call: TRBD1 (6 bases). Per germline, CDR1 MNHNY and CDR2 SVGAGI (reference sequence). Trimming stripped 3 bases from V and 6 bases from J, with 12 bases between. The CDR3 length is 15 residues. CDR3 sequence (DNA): TGTGCCAGCAGTTATGCAGGGGTGGTTAATTCACCCCTCCACTTT. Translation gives CASSYAGVVNSPLHF.

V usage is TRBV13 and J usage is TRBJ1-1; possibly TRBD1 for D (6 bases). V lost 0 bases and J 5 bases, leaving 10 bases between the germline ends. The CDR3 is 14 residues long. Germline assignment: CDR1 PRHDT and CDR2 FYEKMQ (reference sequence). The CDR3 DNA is TGTGCCAGCAGCTTAGGAGGGGGAGAAACTGAAGCTTTCTTT. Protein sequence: CASSLGGGETEAFF.

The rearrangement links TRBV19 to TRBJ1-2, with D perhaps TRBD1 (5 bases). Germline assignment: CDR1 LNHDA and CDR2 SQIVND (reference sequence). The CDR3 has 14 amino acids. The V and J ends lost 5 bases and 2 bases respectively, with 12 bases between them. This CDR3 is CASSPSGLNYGYTF. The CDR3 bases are TGTGCCAGTAGTCCCTCGGGACTCAACTATGGCTACACCTTC.

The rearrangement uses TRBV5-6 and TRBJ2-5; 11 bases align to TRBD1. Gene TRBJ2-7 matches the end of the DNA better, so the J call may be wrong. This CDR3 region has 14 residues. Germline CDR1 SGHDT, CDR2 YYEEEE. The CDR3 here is CASRRTGGRYEQYF. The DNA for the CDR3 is TGTGCCAGCAGAAGGACAGGGGGCCGCTACGAGCAGTACTTC.

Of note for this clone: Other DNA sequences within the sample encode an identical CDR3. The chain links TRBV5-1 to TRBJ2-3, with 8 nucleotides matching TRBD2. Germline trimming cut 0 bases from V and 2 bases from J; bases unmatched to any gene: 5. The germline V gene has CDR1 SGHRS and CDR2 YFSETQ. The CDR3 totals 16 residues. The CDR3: CASSLGPGGNTDTQYF. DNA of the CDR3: TGCGCCAGCAGCTTGGGACCGGGAGGGAACACAGATACGCAGTATTTT. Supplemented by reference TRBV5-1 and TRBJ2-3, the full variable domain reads KAGVTQTPRYLIKTRGQQVTLSCSPISGHRSVSWYQQTPGQGLQFLFEYFSETQRNKGNFPGRFSGRQFSNSRSEMNVSTLELGDSALYLCASSLGPGGNTDTQYFGPGTRLTVL.

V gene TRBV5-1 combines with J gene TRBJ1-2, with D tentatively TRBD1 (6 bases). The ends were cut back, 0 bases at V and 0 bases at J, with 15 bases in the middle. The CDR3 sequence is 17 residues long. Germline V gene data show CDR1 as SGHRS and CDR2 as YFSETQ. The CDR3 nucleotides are TGCGCCAGCAGCTTGGAACCCCGGACAGCCTCTAACTATGGCTACACCTTC. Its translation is CASSLEPRTASNYGYTF.

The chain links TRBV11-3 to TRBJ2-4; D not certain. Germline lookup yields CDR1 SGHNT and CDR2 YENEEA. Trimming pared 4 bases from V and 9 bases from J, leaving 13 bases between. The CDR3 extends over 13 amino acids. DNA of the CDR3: TGTGCCAGCAGCTCAAGCACCTCAGGCATTCAGTACTTC. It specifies CASSSSTSGIQYF. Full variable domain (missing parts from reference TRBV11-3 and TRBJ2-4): EAGVVQSPRYKIIEKKQPVAFWCNPISGHNTLYWYLQNLGQGPELLIRYENEEAVDDSQLPKDRFSAERLKGVDSTLKIQPAELGDSAVYLCASSSSTSGIQYFGAGTRLSVL.

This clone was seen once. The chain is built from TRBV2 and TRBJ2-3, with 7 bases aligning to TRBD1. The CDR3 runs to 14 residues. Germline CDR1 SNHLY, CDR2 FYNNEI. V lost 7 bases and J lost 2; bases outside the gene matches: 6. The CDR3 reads CASILQGPTDTQYF. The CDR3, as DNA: TGTGCCAGCATATTACAGGGGCCCACAGATACGCAGTATTTT.

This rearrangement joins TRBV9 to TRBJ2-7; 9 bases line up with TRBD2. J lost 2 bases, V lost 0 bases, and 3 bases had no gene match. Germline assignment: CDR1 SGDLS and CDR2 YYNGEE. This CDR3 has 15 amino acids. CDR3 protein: CASSVGGGETYEQYF. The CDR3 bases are TGTGCCAGCAGCGTAGGCGGGGGGGAGACCTACGAGCAGTACTTC.

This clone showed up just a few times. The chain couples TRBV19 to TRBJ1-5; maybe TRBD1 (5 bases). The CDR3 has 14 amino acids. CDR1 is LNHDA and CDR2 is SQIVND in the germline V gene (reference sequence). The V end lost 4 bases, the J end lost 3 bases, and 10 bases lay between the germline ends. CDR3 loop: CASSRRQPNQPQHF. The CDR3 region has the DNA TGTGCCAGTAGTAGAAGACAGCCCAATCAGCCCCAGCATTTT.

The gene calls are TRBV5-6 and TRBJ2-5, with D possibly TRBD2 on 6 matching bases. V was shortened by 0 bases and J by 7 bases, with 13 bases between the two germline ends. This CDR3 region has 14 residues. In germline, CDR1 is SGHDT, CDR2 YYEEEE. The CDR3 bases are TGTGCCAGCAGCTTGGGTGGTCTTAGCGGGACCCAGTACTTC. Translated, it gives CASSLGGLSGTQYF.

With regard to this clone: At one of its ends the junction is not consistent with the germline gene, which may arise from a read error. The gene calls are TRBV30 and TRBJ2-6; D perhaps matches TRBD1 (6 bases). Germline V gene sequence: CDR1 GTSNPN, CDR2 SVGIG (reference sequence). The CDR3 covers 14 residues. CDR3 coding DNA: TGTGCCTGGACTAGGGGGTCCGGGGCCAACGGCCTGACTTTC. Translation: CAWTRGSGANGLTF.

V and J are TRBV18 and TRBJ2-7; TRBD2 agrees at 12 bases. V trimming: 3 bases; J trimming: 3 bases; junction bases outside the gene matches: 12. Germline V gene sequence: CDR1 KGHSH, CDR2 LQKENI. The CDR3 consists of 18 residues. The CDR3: CASSPRLAGVGVDYEQYF. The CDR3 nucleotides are TGTGCCAGCTCACCGCGACTAGCGGGAGTAGGGGTTGACTACGAGCAGTACTTC.

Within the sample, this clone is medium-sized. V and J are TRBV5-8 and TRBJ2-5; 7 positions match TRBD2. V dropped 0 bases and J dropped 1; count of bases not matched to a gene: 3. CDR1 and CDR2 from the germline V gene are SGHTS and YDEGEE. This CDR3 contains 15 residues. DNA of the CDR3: TGTGCCAGCAGCTTGGGCAGGACTAGCCAAGAGACCCAGTACTTC. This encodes CASSLGRTSQETQYF.

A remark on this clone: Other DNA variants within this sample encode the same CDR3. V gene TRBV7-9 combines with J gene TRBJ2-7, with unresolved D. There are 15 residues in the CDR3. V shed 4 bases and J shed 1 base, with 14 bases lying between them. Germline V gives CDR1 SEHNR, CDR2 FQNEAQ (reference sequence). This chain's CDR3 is CASSSASGRSYEQYF. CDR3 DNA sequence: TGTGCCAGCAGCTCGGCTTCAGGCAGGTCCTACGAGCAGTACTTC.

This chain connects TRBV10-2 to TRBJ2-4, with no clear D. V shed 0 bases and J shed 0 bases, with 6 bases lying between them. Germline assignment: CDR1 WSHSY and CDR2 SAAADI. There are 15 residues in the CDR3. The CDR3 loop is CASSESRLAKNIQYF. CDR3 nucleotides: TGCGCCAGCAGTGAGTCTCGACTAGCCAAAAACATTCAGTACTTC.

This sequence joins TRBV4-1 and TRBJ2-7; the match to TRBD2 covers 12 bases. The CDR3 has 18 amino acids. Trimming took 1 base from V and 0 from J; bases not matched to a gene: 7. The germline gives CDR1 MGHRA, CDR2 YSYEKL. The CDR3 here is CASSQVGGLAGNSYEQYF. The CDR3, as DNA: TGCGCCAGCAGCCAAGTTGGAGGACTAGCGGGGAACTCCTACGAGCAGTACTTC.

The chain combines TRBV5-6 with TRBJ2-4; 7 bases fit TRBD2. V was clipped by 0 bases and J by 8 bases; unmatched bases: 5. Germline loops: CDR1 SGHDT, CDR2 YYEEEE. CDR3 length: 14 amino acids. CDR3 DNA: TGTGCCAGCAGCTTGGGGGCAGGGAGGGACATTCAGTACTTC. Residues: CASSLGAGRDIQYF. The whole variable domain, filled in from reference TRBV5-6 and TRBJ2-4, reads DAGVTQSPTHLIKTRGQQVTLRCSPKSGHDTVSWYQQALGQGPQFIFQYYEEEERQRGNFPDRFSGHQFPNYSSELNVNALLLGDSALYLCASSLGAGRDIQYFGAGTRLSVL.